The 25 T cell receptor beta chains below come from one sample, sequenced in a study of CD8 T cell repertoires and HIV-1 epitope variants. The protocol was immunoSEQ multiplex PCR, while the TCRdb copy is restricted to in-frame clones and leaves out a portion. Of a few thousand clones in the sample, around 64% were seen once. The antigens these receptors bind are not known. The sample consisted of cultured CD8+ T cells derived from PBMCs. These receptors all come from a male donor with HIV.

CDR3 DNA: TGTGCCAGCAGAACAGGGACTCAGCCCCAGCATTTT. This translates into CASRTGTQPQHF. The chain uses TRBV6-6 and TRBJ1-5; possible D gene TRBD1, 6 bases. V dropped 6 bases and J dropped 6 bases, with 9 bases sitting between them. Germline-derived CDR1 and CDR2 are MNHNY and SVGAGI (reference sequence). The CDR3 covers 12 residues.

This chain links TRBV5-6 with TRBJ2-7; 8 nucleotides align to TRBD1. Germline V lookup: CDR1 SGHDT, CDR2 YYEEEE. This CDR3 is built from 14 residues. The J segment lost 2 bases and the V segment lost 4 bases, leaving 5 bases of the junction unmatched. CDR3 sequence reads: CASSPGTGTYEQYF. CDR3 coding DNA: TGTGCCAGCAGCCCCGGGACAGGTACCTACGAGCAGTACTTC.

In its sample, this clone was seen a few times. CDR3 loop: CASSFRRTGGFF. The CDR3 bases are TGTGCCAGCAGTTTTCGGAGGACGGGGGGCTTCTTT. The chain joins TRBV28 to TRBJ1-1; TRBD1 might be the D (6 bases). V shed 3 bases and J shed 14 bases, with 16 bases lying between them. The germline gives CDR1 MDHEN, CDR2 SYDVKM. The CDR3 totals 12 residues.

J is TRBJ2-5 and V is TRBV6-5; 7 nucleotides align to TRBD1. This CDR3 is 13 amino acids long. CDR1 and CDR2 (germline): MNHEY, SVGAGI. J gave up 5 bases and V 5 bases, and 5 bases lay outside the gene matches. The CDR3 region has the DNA TGTGCCAGCAGTAGAGGACAGGCGGAGACCCAGTACTTC. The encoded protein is CASSRGQAETQYF.

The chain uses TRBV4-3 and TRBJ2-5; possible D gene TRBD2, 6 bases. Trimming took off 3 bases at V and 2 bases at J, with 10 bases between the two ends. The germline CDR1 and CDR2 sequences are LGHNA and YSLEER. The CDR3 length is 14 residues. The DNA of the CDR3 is TGCGCCAGCAGCCAGACCGGGGGACAAGAGACCCAGTACTTC. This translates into CASSQTGGQETQYF.

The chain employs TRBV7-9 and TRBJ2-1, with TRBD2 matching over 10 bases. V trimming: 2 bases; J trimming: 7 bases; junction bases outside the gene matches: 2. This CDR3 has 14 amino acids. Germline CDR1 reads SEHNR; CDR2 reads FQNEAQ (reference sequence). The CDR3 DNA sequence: TGTGCCAGCAGCTTAACGGGACTAGCGAATGAGCAGTTCTTC. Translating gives CASSLTGLANEQFF.

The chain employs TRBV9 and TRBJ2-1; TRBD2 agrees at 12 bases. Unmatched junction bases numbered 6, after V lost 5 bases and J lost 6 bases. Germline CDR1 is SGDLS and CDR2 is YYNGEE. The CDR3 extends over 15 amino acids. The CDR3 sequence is CASRETSGSANEQFF. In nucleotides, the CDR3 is TGTGCCAGCAGAGAGACTAGCGGGAGTGCCAATGAGCAGTTCTTC.

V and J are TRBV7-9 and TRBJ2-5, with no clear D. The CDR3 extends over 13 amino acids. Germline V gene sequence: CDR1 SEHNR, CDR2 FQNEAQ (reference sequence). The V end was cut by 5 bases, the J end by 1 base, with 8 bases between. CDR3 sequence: CASSPDTQETQYF. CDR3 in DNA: TGTGCCAGCAGCCCAGACACCCAAGAGACCCAGTACTTC. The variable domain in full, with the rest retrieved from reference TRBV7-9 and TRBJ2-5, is DTGVSQNPRHKITKRGQNVTFRCDPISEHNRLYWYRQTLGQGPEFLTYFQNEAQLEKSRLLSDRFSAERPKGSFSTLEIQRTEQGDSAMYLCASSPDTQETQYFGPGTRLLVL.

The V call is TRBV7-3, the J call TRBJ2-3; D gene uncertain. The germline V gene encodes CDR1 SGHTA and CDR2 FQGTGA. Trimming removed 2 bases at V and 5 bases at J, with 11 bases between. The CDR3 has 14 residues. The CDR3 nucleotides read TGTGCCAGCAGCTTAGCGAGCGTTGGAGATACGCAGTATTTT. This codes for CASSLASVGDTQYF.

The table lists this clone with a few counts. Here the CDR3 reads CATLNSREQYF. The CDR3, as DNA: TGTGCCACCCTAAACTCCCGGGAGCAGTACTTC. The chain links TRBV28 to TRBJ2-7; D is ambiguous. CDR3 length: 11 amino acids. The germline V gene encodes CDR1 MDHEN and CDR2 SYDVKM. V lost 10 bases and J lost 7, with 14 bases in between.

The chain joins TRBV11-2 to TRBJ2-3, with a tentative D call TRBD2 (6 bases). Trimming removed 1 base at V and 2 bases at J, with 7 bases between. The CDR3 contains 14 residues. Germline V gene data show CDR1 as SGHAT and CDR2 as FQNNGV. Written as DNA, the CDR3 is TGTGCCAGCAGCTTAGGCGGGAACACAGATACGCAGTATTTT. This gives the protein CASSLGGNTDTQYF.

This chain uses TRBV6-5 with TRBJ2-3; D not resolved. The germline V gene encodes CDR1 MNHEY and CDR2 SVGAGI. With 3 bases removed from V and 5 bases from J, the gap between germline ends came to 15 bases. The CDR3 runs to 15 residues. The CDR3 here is CASSYIGRPEDTQYF. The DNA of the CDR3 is TGTGCCAGCAGTTATATTGGGCGGCCCGAAGATACGCAGTATTTT.

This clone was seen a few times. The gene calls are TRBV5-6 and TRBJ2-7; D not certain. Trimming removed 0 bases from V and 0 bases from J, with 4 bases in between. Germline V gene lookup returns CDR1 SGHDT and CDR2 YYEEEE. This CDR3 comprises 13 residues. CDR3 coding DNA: TGTGCCAGCAGCTTGGGCAGCTCCTACGAGCAGTACTTC. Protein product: CASSLGSSYEQYF.

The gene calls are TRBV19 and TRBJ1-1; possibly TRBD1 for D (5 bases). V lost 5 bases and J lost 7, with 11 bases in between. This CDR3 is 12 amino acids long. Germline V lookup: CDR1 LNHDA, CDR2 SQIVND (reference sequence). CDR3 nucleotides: TGTGCCAGTAGTTTCACAGGCTATGAAGCTTTCTTT. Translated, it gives CASSFTGYEAFF.

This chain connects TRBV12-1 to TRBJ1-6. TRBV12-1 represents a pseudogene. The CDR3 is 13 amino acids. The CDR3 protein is CASSFFYNGGDHF. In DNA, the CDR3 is TGTGCCAGCAGCTTTTTCTACAACGGGGGCGACCACTTT.

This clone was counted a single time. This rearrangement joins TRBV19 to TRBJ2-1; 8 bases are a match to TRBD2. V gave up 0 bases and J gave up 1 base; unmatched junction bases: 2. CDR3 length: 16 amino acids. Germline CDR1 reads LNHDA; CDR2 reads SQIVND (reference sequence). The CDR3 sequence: CASSIEGGRSYNEQFF. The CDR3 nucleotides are TGTGCCAGTAGTATAGAGGGCGGGAGGTCCTACAATGAGCAGTTCTTC.

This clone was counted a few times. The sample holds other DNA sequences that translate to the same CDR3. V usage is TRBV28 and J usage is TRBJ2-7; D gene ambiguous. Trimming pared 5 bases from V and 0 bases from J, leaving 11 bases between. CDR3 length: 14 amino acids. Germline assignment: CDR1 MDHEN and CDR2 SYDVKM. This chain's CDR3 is CASSLLLISYEQYF. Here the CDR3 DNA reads TGTGCCAGCAGTCTTCTCTTGATCTCCTACGAGCAGTACTTC. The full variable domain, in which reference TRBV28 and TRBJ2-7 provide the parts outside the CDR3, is DVKVTQSSRYLVKRTGEKVFLECVQDMDHENMFWYRQDPGLGLRLIYFSYDVKMKEKGDIPEGYSVSREKKERFSLILESASTNQTSMYLCASSLLLISYEQYFGPGTRLTVT.

CDR3 sequence (DNA): TGTGCCAGAAGCGCCCTACCTAGCGGCCCTAGCTCCTACAATGAGCAGTTCTTC. This sequence encodes CARSALPSGPSSYNEQFF. The rearrangement links TRBV5-3 to TRBJ2-1, with 7 bases that match TRBD2. TRBV5-3 is designated an ORF whose function remains uncertain. V was pared by 4 bases and J by 0 bases, with 13 bases of the junction left unmatched. The CDR3 loop spans 18 amino acids.

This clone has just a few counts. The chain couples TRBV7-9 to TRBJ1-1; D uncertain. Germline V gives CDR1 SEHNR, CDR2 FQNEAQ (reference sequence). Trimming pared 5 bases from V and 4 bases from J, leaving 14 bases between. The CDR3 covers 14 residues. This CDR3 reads CASSPVVAGTEAFF. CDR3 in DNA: TGTGCCAGCAGCCCTGTGGTCGCAGGCACTGAAGCTTTCTTT.

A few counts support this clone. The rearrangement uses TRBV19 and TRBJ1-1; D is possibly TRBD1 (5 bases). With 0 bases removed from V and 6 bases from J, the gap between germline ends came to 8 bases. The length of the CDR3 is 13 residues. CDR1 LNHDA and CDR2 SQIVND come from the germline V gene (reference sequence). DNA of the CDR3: TGTGCCAGTAGTATAGACCGGACACCTGAAGCTTTCTTT. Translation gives CASSIDRTPEAFF.

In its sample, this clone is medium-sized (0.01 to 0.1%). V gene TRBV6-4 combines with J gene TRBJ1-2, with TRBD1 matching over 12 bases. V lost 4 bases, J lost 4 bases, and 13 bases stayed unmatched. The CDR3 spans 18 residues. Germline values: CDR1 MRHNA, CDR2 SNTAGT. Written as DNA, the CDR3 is TGTGCCAGCAGTGTCCCCCCCAGGGACAGGGGGCTTGTCTATGGCTACACCTTC. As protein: CASSVPPRDRGLVYGYTF.

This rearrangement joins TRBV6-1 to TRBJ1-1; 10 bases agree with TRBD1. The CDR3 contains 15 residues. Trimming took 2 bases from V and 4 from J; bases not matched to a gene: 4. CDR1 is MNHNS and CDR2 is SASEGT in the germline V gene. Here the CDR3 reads CASSESRTGGTEAFF. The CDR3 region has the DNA TGTGCCAGCAGTGAATCGCGGACAGGGGGCACTGAAGCTTTCTTT.

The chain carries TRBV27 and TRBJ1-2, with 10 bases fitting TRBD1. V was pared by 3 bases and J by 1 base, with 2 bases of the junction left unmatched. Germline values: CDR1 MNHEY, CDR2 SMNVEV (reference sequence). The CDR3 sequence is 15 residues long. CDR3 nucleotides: TGTGCCAGCAGTTTTGGGACAGGGGTTAACTATGGCTACACCTTC. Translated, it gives CASSFGTGVNYGYTF.

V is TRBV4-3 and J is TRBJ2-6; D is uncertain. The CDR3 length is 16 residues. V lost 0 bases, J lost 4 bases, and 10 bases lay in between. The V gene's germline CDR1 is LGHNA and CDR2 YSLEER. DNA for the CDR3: TGCGCCAGCAGCCAAGATTGGCAGGCCGGGGCCAACGTCCTGACTTTC. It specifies CASSQDWQAGANVLTF.

The CDR3 region has the DNA TGTGCCAGCAGTTTTAGGGTAGCGGGGAGTGAGCAGTTCTTC. Its translation is CASSFRVAGSEQFF. The chain uses TRBV28 and TRBJ2-1; 8 nucleotides agree with TRBD2. Germline loops: CDR1 MDHEN, CDR2 SYDVKM. The CDR3 length is 14 residues. V lost 3 bases, J lost 9 bases, and 7 bases stayed unmatched.